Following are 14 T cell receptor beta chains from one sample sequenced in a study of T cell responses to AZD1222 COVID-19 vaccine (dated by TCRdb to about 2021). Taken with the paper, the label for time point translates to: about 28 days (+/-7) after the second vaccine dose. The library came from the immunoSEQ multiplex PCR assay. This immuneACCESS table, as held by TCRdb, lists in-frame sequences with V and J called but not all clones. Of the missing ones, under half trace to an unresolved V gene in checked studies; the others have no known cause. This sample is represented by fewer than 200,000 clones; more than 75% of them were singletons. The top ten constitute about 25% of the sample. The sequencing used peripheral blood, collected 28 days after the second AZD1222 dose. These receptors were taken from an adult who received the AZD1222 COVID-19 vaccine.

The CDR3 DNA follows: TGTGCCACCAGTGATTCCGCAGGGGCGGCGTACAATGAGCAGTTCTTC. Translation gives CATSDSAGAAYNEQFF. The genes are TRBV24-1 and TRBJ2-1; possibly TRBD1 for D (6 bases). CDR3 length equals 16 residues. CDR1 and CDR2 (germline): KGHDR, SFDVKD. Trimming removed 2 bases at V and 4 bases at J, with 14 bases between.

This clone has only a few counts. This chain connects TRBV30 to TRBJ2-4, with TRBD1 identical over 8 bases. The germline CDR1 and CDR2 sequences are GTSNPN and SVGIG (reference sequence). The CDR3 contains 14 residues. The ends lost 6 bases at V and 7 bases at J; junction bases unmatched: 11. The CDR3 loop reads CACGQGGFGNIQYF. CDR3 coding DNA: TGTGCCTGTGGACAGGGCGGCTTTGGGAACATTCAGTACTTC.

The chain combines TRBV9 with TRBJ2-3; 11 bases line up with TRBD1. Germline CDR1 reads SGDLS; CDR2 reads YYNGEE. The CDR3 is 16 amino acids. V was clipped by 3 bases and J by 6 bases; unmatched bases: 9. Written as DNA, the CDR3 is TGTGCCAGCAGCGGCCGCCTTGGACAGGGGGCCGATACGCAGTATTTT. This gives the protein CASSGRLGQGADTQYF.

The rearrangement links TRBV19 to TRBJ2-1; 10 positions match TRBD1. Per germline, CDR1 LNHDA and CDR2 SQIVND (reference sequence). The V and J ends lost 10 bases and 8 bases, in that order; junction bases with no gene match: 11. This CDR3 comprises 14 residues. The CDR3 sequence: CATWDRGNGHEQFF. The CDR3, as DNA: TGTGCCACCTGGGACAGGGGTAATGGCCATGAGCAGTTCTTC. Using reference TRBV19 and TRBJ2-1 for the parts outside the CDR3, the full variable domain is DGGITQSPKYLFRKEGQNVTLSCEQNLNHDAMYWYRQDPGQGLRLIYYSQIVNDFQKGDIAEGYSVSREKKESFPLTVTSAQKNPTAFYLCATWDRGNGHEQFFGPGTRLTVL.

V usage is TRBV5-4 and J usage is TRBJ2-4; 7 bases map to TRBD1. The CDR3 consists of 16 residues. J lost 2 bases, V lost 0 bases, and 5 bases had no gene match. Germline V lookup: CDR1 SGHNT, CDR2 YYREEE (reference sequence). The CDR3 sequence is CASSLGQGVTKNIQYF. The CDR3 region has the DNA TGTGCCAGCAGCTTGGGGCAGGGGGTCACCAAAAACATTCAGTACTTC.

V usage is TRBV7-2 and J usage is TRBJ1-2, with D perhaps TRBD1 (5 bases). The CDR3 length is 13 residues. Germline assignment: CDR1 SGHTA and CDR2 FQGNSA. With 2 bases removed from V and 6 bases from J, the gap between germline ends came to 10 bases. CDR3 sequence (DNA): TGTGCCAGCAGCTTAAGCAGGGAGGATGGCTACACCTTC. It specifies CASSLSREDGYTF. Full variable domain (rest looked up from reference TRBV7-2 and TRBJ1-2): GAGVSQSPSNKVTEKGKDVELRCDPISGHTALYWYRQSLGQGLEFLIYFQGNSAPDKSGLPSDRFSAERTGGSVSTLTIQRTQQEDSAVYLCASSLSREDGYTFGSGTRLTVV.

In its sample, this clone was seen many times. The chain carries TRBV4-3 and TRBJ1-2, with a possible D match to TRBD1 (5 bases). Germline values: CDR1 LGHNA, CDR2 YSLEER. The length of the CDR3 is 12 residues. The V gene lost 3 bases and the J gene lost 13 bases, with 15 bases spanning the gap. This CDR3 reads CASSHDGGLRTF. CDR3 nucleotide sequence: TGCGCCAGCAGCCATGATGGGGGTCTGCGCACCTTC.

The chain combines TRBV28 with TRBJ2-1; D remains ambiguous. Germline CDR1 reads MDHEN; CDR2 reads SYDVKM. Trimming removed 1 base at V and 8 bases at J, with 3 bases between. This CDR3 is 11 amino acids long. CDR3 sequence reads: CASSLLDEQFF. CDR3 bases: TGTGCCAGCAGTTTATTAGATGAGCAGTTCTTC.

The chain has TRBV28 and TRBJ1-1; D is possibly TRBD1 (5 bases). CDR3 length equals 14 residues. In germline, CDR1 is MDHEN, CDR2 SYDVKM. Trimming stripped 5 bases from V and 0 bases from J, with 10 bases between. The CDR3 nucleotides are TGTGCCAGCAGTCTACAGGTTCTGAACACTGAAGCTTTCTTT. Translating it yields CASSLQVLNTEAFF.

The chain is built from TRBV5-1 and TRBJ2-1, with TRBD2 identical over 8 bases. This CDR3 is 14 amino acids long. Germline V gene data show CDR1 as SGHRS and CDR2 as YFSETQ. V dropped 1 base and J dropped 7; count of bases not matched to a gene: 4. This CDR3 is CASSLSGSSNEQFF. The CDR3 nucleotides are TGCGCCAGCAGCTTGAGCGGGAGTAGTAATGAGCAGTTCTTC. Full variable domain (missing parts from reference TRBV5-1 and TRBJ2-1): KAGVTQTPRYLIKTRGQQVTLSCSPISGHRSVSWYQQTPGQGLQFLFEYFSETQRNKGNFPGRFSGRQFSNSRSEMNVSTLELGDSALYLCASSLSGSSNEQFFGPGTRLTVL.

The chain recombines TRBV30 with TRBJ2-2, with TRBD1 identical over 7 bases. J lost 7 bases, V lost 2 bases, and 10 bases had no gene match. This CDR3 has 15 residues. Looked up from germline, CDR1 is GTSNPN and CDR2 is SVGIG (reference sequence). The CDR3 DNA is TGTGCCTGGAGTCCCGCTCGACAGGGCCACGGGGAGCTGTTTTTT. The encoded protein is CAWSPARQGHGELFF.

This chain's CDR3 is CASSLSLTEAFF. CDR3 in DNA: TGTGCCAGCAGCTTGTCGCTTACTGAAGCTTTCTTT. The chain links TRBV7-8 to TRBJ1-1, with unresolved D. Germline values: CDR1 SGHVS, CDR2 FQNEAQ. Trimming left V 3 bases short and J 5 bases short, with 7 bases between. There are 12 residues in the CDR3.

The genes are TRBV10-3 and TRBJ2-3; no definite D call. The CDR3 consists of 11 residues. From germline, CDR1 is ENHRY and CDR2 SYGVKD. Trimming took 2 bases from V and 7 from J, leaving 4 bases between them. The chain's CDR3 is CAISEDNTQYF. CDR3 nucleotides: TGTGCCATCAGTGAGGACAATACGCAGTATTTT.

The CDR3 reads CASSPTAPWEKLFF. CDR3 DNA sequence: TGTGCCAGCAGTCCGACAGCTCCGTGGGAAAAACTGTTTTTT. J is TRBJ1-4 and V is TRBV7-8, with a weak D call TRBD1 (5 bases). The germline V and J ends were trimmed by 6 bases and 8 bases, with 16 bases remaining between them. This CDR3 spans 14 amino acids. The V gene's germline CDR1 is SGHVS and CDR2 FQNEAQ.